This T cell receptor (beta chain) was sequenced in a study of T cell repertoires in cytomegalovirus infection. Study-wide background: It can be stated that public TCR beta signatures indicated CMV infection as well as a matching HLA type.

The CDR3 is made up of 13 amino acids. Germline loops: CDR1 MNHEY, CDR2 SMNVEV (reference sequence). Deletions cut 2 bases from V and 8 bases from J, with 9 bases between. TCRdb ran MiXCR on the reads and lists one entry per CDR3 protein. This table holds roughly 920,000 distinct CDR3 sequences, 25% to 40% found once. A note on this clonotype: The antigen is not known.

Findings and limits, study-wide: In two of eight donors, the top clonotype was HLA-C-restricted CMV-specific.

J is TRBJ1-4 and V is TRBV27, with a weak D call TRBD1 (5 bases). The receptor was derived from a human donor in good health (CMV status not recorded). Some clones in this sample may be carry-over from other donors' samples. This material consisted of cultured CD8+ T cells from PBMCs, taken from culture after CMV antigen stimulation. CDR3 protein: CASSLGAPEKLFF. For the CDR3, the DNA is TGTGCCAGCAGTTTAGGGGCACCCGAAAAACTGTTTTTT.